This record concerns one T cell receptor beta chain sequence. The data were taken from a study of blood T cell repertoires in COVID-19. Study as a whole: The samples span acute and convalescent COVID-19 from the United States, Italy and Spain. Sample material is recorded as cDNA or gDNA derived from T cells, B-cell-depleted T cells, or PBMCs.

The CDR3 loop spans 14 amino acids. V lost 2 bases, J lost 8 bases, and 7 bases stayed unmatched. The germline CDR1 and CDR2 sequences are SGHTA and FQGTGA. Per the original methods: How many nucleated cells were present was estimated from reference gene primer amplification. Assay: immunoSEQ multiplex PCR; the TCRdb copy retains only in-frame clones and omits some. From that table come the V and J calls and clone size; the DNA was used to work out D and trimming. The table shows 25,000 to 35,000 clones, with about four fifths occurring only once. The sequence was obtained from a woman over 75 with acute or convalescent COVID-19. The sequenced sample consisted of peripheral blood. This chain connects TRBV7-3 to TRBJ1-2; 8 bases agree with TRBD1. CDR3 sequence: CASSLDRTGSGYTF. For the CDR3, the DNA is TGTGCCAGCAGCTTAGACAGGACAGGGTCCGGCTACACCTTC.